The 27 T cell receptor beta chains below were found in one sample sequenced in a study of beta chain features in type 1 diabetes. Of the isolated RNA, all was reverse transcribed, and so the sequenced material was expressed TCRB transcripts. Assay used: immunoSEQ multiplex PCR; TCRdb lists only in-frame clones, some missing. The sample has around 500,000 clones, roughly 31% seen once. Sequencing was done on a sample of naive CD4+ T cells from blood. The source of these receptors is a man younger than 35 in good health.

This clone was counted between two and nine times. The CDR3 nucleotides are TGTGCCAGCAGCTCTCTAGCGAAGAGCACAGATACGCAGTATTTT. Translated, it gives CASSSLAKSTDTQYF. This chain uses TRBV7-9 with TRBJ2-3, with D perhaps matching TRBD2 (6 bases). Germline lookup yields CDR1 SEHNR and CDR2 FQNEAQ (reference sequence). V lost 4 bases and J 0 bases, leaving 11 bases between the germline ends. This CDR3 is 15 amino acids long.

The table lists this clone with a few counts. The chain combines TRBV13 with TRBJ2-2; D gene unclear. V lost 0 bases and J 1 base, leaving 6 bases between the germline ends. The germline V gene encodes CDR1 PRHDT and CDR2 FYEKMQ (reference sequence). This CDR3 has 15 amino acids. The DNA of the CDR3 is TGTGCCAGCAGCTTAGGGCTCTTGAACACCGGGGAGCTGTTTTTT. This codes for CASSLGLLNTGELFF.

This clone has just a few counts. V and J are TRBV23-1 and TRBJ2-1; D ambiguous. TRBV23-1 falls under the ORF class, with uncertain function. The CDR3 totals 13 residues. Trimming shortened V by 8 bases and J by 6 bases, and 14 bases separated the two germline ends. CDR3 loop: CASWNLNSNEQFF. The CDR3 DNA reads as TGCGCCAGCTGGAATTTAAACTCCAATGAGCAGTTCTTC.

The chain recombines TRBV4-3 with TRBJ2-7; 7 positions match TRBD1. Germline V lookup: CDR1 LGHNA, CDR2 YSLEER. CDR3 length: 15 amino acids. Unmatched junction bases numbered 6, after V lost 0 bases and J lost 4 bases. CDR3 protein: CASSQDVRGTYEQYF. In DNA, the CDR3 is TGCGCCAGCAGCCAAGATGTCAGGGGGACATACGAGCAGTACTTC.

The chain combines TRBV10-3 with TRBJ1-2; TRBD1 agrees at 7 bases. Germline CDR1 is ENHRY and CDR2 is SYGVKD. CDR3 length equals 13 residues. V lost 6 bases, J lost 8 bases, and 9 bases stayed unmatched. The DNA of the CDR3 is TGTGCCATCAGCGTGGAGGGGGCGCAAGGCTACACCTTC. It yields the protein CAISVEGAQGYTF.

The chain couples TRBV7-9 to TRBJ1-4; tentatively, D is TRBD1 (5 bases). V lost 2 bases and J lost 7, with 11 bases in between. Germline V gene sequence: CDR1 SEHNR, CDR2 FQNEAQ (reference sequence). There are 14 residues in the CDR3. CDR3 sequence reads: CASSLRGKSEKLFF. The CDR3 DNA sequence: TGTGCCAGCAGCTTACGGGGGAAAAGTGAAAAACTGTTTTTT. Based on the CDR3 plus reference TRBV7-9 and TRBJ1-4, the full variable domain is DTGVSQNPRHKITKRGQNVTFRCDPISEHNRLYWYRQTLGQGPEFLTYFQNEAQLEKSRLLSDRFSAERPKGSFSTLEIQRTEQGDSAMYLCASSLRGKSEKLFFGSGTQLSVL.

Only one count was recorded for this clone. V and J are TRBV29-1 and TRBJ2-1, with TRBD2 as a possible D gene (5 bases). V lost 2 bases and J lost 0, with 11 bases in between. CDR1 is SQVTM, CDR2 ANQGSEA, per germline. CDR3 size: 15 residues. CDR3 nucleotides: TGCAGCGTTGAAACGGCGGGCCTCTCCTACAATGAGCAGTTCTTC. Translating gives CSVETAGLSYNEQFF.

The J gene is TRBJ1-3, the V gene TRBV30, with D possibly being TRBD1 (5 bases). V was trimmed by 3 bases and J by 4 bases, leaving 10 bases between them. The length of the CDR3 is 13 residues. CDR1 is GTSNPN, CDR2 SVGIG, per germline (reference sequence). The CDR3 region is CAWRGVLGNTIYF. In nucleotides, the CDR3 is TGTGCCTGGAGAGGGGTGCTCGGAAACACCATATATTTT.

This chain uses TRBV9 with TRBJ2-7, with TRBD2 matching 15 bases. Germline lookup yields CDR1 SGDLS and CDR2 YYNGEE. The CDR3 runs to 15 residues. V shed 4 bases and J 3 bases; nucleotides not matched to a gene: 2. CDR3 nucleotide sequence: TGTGCCAGCAGCCCGGGACTAGCGGGAGGCTACGAGCAGTACTTC. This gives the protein CASSPGLAGGYEQYF.

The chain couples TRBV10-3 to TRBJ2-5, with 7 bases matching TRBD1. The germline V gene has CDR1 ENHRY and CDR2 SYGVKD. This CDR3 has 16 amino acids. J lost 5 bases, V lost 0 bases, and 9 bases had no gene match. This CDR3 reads CAISESKGARGETQYF. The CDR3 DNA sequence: TGTGCCATCAGTGAGTCAAAGGGGGCGAGAGGGGAGACCCAGTACTTC.

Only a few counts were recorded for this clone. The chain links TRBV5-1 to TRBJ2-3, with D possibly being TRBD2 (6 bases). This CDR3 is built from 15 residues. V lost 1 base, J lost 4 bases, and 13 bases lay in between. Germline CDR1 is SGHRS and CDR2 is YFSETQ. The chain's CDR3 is CASSLIPGEADTQYF. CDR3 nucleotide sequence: TGCGCCAGCAGCTTGATTCCGGGGGAGGCAGATACGCAGTATTTT.

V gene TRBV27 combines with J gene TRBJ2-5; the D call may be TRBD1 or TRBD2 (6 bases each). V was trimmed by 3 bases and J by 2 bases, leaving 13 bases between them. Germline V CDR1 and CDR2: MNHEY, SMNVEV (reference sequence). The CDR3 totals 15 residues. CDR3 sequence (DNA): TGTGCCAGCAGTTTCCGGGGGCTTGGGCAAGAGACCCAGTACTTC. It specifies CASSFRGLGQETQYF.

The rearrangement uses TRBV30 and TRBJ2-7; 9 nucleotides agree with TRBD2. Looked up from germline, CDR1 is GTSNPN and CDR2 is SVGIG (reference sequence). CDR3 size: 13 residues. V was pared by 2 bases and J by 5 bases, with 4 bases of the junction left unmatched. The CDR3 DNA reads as TGTGCCTGGAGTTTGCGGGAGGGGAACGAGCAGTACTTC. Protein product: CAWSLREGNEQYF.

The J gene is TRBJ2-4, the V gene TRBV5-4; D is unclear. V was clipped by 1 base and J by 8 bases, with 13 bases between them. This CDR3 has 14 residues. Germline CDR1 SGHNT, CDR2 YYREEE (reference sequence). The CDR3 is CASSLSYPADIQYF. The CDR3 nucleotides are TGTGCCAGCAGCTTGAGTTACCCCGCGGACATTCAGTACTTC. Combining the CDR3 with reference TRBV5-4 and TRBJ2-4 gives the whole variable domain ETGVTQSPTHLIKTRGQQVTLRCSSQSGHNTVSWYQQALGQGPQFIFQYYREEENGRGNFPPRFSGLQFPNYSSELNVNALELDDSALYLCASSLSYPADIQYFGAGTRLSVL.

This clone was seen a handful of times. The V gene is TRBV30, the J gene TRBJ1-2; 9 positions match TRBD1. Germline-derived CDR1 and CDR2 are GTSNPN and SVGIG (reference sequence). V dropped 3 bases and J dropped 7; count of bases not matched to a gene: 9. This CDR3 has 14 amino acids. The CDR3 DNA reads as TGTGCCTGGAGGGCGGACAGGGGAATCGGTGGCTACACCTTC. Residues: CAWRADRGIGGYTF.

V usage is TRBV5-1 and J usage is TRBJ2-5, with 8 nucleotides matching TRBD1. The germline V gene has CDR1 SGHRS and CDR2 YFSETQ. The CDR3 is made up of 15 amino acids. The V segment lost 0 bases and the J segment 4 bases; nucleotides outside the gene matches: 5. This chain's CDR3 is CASSLGTGSIETQYF. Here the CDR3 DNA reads TGCGCCAGCAGCTTGGGGACAGGGTCTATAGAGACCCAGTACTTC.

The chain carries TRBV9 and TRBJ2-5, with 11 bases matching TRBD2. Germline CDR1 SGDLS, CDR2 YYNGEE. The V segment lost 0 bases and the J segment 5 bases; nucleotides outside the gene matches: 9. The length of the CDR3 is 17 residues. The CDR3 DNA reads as TGTGCCAGCAGCGTAGCGGCACTAGCGGGAGAAGGGGAGACCCAGTACTTC. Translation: CASSVAALAGEGETQYF.

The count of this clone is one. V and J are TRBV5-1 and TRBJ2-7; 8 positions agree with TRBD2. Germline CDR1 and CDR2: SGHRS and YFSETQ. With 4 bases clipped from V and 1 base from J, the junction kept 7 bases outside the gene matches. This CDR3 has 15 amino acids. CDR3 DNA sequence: TGCGCCAGCAGCCCCGGGACTAGTAGATCCTACGAGCAGTACTTC. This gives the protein CASSPGTSRSYEQYF.

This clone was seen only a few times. The CDR3 here is CASSPAQGNQPQHF. Written as DNA, the CDR3 is TGTGCCAGCTCACCGGCACAGGGCAATCAGCCCCAGCATTTT. This chain connects TRBV18 to TRBJ1-5; D perhaps matches TRBD1 (5 bases). CDR3 length equals 14 residues. V lost 3 bases and J 2 bases, leaving 8 bases between the germline ends. Germline assignment: CDR1 KGHSH and CDR2 LQKENI.

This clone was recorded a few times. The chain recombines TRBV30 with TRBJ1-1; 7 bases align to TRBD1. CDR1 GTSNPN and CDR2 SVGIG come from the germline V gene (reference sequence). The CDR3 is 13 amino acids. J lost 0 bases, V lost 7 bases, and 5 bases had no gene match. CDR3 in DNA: TGTGCCTCCCCAGGGACAGTGAACACTGAAGCTTTCTTT. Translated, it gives CASPGTVNTEAFF.

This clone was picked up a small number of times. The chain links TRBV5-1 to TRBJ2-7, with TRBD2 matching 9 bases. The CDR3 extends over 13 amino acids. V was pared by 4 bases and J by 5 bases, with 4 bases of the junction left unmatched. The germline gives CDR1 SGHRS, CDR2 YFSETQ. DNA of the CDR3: TGCGCCAGCAGCGGGACTAGCTCGAACGAGCAGTACTTC. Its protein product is CASSGTSSNEQYF.

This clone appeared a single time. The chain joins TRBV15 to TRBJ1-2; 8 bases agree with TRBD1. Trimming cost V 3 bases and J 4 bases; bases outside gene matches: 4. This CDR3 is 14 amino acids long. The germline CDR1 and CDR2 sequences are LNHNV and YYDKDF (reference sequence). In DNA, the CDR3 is TGTGCCACCAGCAGCGGGACAGGTAGCTATGGCTACACCTTC. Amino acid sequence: CATSSGTGSYGYTF.

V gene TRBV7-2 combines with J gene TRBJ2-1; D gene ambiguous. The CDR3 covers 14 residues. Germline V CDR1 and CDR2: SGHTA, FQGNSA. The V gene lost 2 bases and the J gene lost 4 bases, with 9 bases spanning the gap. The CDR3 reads CASSLSPDYNEQFF. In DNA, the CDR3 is TGTGCCAGCAGCTTAAGCCCGGATTACAATGAGCAGTTCTTC.

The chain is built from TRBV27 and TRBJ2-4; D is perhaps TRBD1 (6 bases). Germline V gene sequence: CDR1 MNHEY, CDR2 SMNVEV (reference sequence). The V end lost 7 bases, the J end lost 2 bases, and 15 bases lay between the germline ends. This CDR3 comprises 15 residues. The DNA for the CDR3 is TGTGCCAGCACTAGGACAGAGGCAACCAAAAACATTCAGTACTTC. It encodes CASTRTEATKNIQYF.

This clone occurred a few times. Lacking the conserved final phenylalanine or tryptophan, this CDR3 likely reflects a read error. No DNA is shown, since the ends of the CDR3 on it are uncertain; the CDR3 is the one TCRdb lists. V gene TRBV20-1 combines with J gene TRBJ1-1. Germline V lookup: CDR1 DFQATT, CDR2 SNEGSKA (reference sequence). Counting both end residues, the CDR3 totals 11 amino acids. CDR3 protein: CSAHRDYEPGI.

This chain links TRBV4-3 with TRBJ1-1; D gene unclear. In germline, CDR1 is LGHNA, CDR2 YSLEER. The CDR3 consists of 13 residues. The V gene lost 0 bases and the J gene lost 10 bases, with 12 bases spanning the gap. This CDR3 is CASSQDRRERAFF. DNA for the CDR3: TGCGCCAGCAGCCAAGATCGGAGGGAGAGAGCTTTCTTT.

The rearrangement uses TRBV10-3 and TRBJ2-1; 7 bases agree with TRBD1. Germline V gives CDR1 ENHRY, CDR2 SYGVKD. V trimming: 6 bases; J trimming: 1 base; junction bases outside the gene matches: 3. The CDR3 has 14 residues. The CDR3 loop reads CAISNRGSYNEQFF. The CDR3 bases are TGTGCCATCAGCAACAGGGGTTCCTACAATGAGCAGTTCTTC.